This TCR beta chain came from a study of CD8+ T cells in alopecia areata. As for the study in general: The drug, oral tofacitinib, was given to treated patients at 5 to 10 mg twice daily.

The CDR3 is 14 amino acids. Germline V gives CDR1 MGHRA, CDR2 YSYEKL. With 5 bases clipped from V and 1 base from J, the junction kept 4 bases outside the gene matches. Study results and limitations: In lesional scalp, particularly from alopecia totalis/universalis, clonality was higher than in normal scalp. It was less clear whether patients shared TCRs than it was in mice, possibly because of HLA. For patients receiving tofacitinib, scalp clonality and expanded CD8+ clones among the top 100 significantly decreased.

On this clone: Its matching antigen is unknown.

Extracted RNA was reverse transcribed into cDNA, the sequencing template. The table came from immunoSEQ multiplex PCR; TCRdb's copy has only in-frame clones and leaves some out. The table lists roughly 100,000 clones, roughly two fifths of them singletons, with around 19% in the top ten. Treatment denoted: oral pan-JAK inhibitor, 5-10 mg twice daily. Source: CD8+ T cells sorted from blood, taken at week 24, from a patient treated with tofacitinib. The TCR sequence derives from a human donor with alopecia areata. This chain connects TRBV4-1 to TRBJ2-5; 7 positions agree with TRBD2. DNA of the CDR3: TGCGCCAGCAGCAATCCTAGCGGCCAAGAGACCCAGTACTTC. Translation gives CASSNPSGQETQYF.